This T cell receptor (beta chain) was recorded in a study of blood T cell repertoires in COVID-19. Study summary: The analysed material was cDNA or gDNA that came from T cells, B-cell-depleted T cells, or PBMCs.

Here immunoSEQ multiplex PCR was the method, and the copy in TCRdb shows in-frame clones only, minus some. The table has fewer than 350,000 clones, approximately 88% seen once; the top ten hold roughly 9%. The CDR3 has 14 amino acids. V lost 1 base to trimming and J lost 5 bases, with 9 bases between them. Per germline, CDR1 SGDLS and CDR2 YYNGEE. The specimen sequenced was peripheral blood. V gene TRBV9 combines with J gene TRBJ1-4; D perhaps matches TRBD1 (6 bases). The source of this sequence is a young man with active or convalescent COVID-19. In DNA form, the CDR3 reads TGTGCCAGCAGCGTAAACAGGGAAAATGAAAAACTGTTTTTT. Encoded protein: CASSVNRENEKLFF.